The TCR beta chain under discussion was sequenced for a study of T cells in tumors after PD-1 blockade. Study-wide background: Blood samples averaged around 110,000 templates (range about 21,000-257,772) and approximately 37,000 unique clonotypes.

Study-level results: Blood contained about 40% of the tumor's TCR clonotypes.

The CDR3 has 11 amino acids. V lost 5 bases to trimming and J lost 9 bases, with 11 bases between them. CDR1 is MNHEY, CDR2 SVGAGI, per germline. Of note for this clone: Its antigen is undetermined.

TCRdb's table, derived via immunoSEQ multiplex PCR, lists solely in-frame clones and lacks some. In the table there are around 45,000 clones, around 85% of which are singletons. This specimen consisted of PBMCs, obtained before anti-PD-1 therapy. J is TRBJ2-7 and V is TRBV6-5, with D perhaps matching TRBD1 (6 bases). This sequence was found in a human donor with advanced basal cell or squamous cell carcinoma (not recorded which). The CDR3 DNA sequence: TGTGCCAGCAGTAACCAGGGGTTGCAGTACTTC. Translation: CASSNQGLQYF.